This entry lists 24 T cell receptor beta chains sequenced from one sample in a study of T cell repertoires in cytomegalovirus infection. Their recognized antigens are unknown. MiXCR, run by TCRdb on the reads, gives a single entry per CDR3 protein. This sample carries 150,000 to 200,000 distinct CDR3 sequences, roughly 22% of them seen once, and the ten largest clones take under 30%. Source: CD8+ T cells from cultured PBMCs, taken from culture after CMV antigen stimulation. The receptors here all came from a human donor in good health (CMV status not recorded). Some clones in this sample may be carry-over from other donors' samples.

There are a few counts of this clonotype. The chain recombines TRBV12-3 or TRBV12-4 with TRBJ1-2; 9 nucleotides agree with TRBD1. The CDR3 totals 14 residues. After removal of 7 bases from V and 4 bases from J, the junction contained 7 bases not matched to a gene. As DNA, the CDR3 is TGTGCCAGCAATGGACAGGGGAGGATCTATGGCTACACCTTC. Translating gives CASNGQGRIYGYTF.

This chain joins TRBV7-6 and TRBJ2-2; maybe TRBD1 (6 bases). There are 13 residues in the CDR3. V was pared by 7 bases and J by 4 bases, with 10 bases between. In germline, CDR1 is SGHVS, CDR2 FNYEAQ. CDR3 DNA sequence: TGTGCCAGCACTCAGGGGCGCACCGGGGAGCTGTTTTTT. This encodes CASTQGRTGELFF.

The chain is built from TRBV28 and TRBJ2-2; 7 positions agree with TRBD2. V shed 4 bases, J shed 3 bases, and the junction held 8 bases outside the gene matches. The germline CDR1 and CDR2 sequences are MDHEN and SYDVKM. The length of the CDR3 is 16 residues. The CDR3: CASSYPTSGDTGELFF. Here the CDR3 DNA reads TGTGCCAGCAGTTATCCCACCAGCGGGGACACCGGGGAGCTGTTTTTT.

This clonotype has only a few counts. This sequence joins TRBV7-6 and TRBJ2-3; D unclear. Germline CDR1 is SGHVS and CDR2 is FNYEAQ. CDR3 length: 15 amino acids. The V end lost 1 base, the J end lost 2 bases, and 10 bases lay between the germline ends. The CDR3 is CASSLGQLYTDTQYF. The CDR3 DNA sequence: TGTGCCAGCAGCTTAGGCCAGCTTTACACAGATACGCAGTATTTT.

The rearrangement joins TRBV7-2 to TRBJ1-1, with 7 positions matching TRBD1. J gave up 11 bases and V 3 bases, and 9 bases lay outside the gene matches. The CDR3 is 13 residues long. Germline V gene data show CDR1 as SGHTA and CDR2 as FQGNSA. The CDR3 loop reads CASSLGDSPQAFF. CDR3 bases: TGTGCCAGCAGCTTGGGGGACAGTCCCCAGGCTTTCTTT.

This clonotype was counted between two and nine times. The CDR3 nucleotides are TGTGCCAGCAGTTTAGTAGCGGGGGCCCCAGATACGCAGTATTTT. Amino acids: CASSLVAGAPDTQYF. This chain uses TRBV12-3 or TRBV12-4 with TRBJ2-3, with 9 bases lining up with TRBD2. The CDR3 spans 15 residues. Trimming removed 1 base from V and 4 bases from J; junction bases left unmatched: 3.

In its sample, this clonotype was seen a few times. The rearrangement links TRBV11-2 to TRBJ2-1; 8 positions agree with TRBD1. Germline loops: CDR1 SGHAT, CDR2 FQNNGV. The CDR3 has 15 residues. Trimming removed 3 bases from V and 7 bases from J; junction bases left unmatched: 8. The CDR3 spells CASSFPGGARNEQFF. In nucleotides, the CDR3 is TGTGCCAGCAGCTTCCCAGGGGGCGCGAGGAATGAGCAGTTCTTC.

This clonotype was found a few times. This chain joins TRBV14 and TRBJ2-7; TRBD1 aligns across 9 bases. V dropped 0 bases and J dropped 2; count of bases not matched to a gene: 11. This CDR3 region has 18 residues. CDR1 is SGHDN and CDR2 is FVKESK in the germline V gene. CDR3 region: CASSQDGDRESYPYEQYF. The CDR3 DNA sequence: TGTGCCAGCAGCCAAGATGGGGACAGGGAGAGTTATCCCTACGAGCAGTACTTC.

The sample holds a few counts of this clonotype. The chain joins TRBV5-5 to TRBJ2-3; D perhaps matches TRBD2 (6 bases). Germline V lookup: CDR1 SGHKS, CDR2 YYEKEE (reference sequence). This CDR3 has 15 residues. The V and J ends lost 0 bases and 2 bases respectively, with 10 bases between them. The CDR3 sequence: CASSLVGRSTDTQYF. The CDR3 DNA follows: TGTGCCAGCAGCTTGGTTGGGAGGTCCACAGATACGCAGTATTTT.

The chain links TRBV12-3 or TRBV12-4 to TRBJ2-7; D call uncertain. V lost 3 bases, J lost 4 bases, and 7 bases lay in between. The CDR3 extends over 12 amino acids. The CDR3 coding sequence is TGTGCCAGCAGTTTCGACCAATACGAGCAGTACTTC. Its protein product is CASSFDQYEQYF.

This chain links TRBV10-3 with TRBJ1-5; D is undetermined. V was pared by 4 bases and J by 4 bases, with 14 bases between. CDR1 is ENHRY, CDR2 SYGVKD, per germline. This CDR3 spans 15 amino acids. CDR3 residues: CAISAGEGWNQPQHF. The CDR3 nucleotides read TGTGCCATCAGTGCTGGGGAGGGATGGAATCAGCCCCAGCATTTT.

V gene TRBV6-1 combines with J gene TRBJ2-5, with 11 bases aligning to TRBD1. Germline CDR1 reads MNHNS; CDR2 reads SASEGT. The CDR3 is 15 residues long. With V trimmed by 8 bases and J by 4 bases, 9 bases remained unmatched. This CDR3 reads CASGGQGAMRETQYF. The CDR3 bases are TGTGCCAGCGGAGGACAGGGGGCAATGAGAGAGACCCAGTACTTC.

This chain connects TRBV7-2 to TRBJ2-7, with TRBD1 matching over 7 bases. The CDR3 is 14 residues long. J lost 5 bases, V lost 5 bases, and 9 bases had no gene match. Per germline, CDR1 SGHTA and CDR2 FQGNSA. CDR3 coding DNA: TGTGCCAGCAGCCCATGGCAGGGGGTCCACGAGCAGTACTTC. Translated, it gives CASSPWQGVHEQYF.

The J gene is TRBJ2-3, the V gene TRBV7-3, with 13 bases aligning to TRBD2. Germline CDR1 and CDR2: SGHTA and FQGTGA. The CDR3 runs 16 residues. V shed 5 bases, J shed 6 bases, and the junction held 8 bases outside the gene matches. CDR3 sequence reads: CASSPHGTSGADTQYF. The CDR3 coding sequence is TGTGCCAGCAGCCCACACGGGACTAGCGGGGCGGATACGCAGTATTTT.

For this clonotype: This clone may be a read error of a much larger clone one base away. The chain carries TRBV28 and TRBJ2-6; D is undetermined. There are 13 residues in the CDR3. Trimming took off 3 bases at V and 1 base at J, with 1 base between the two ends. CDR1 and CDR2 (germline): MDHEN, SYDVKM. CDR3 sequence reads: CASSLSGANVLTF. The CDR3 region has the DNA TGTGCCAGCAGTTTGTCTGGGGCCAACGTCCTGACTTTC.

The table lists this clonotype with a few counts. The chain combines TRBV7-8 with TRBJ2-2; 8 nucleotides match TRBD1. V was pared by 5 bases and J by 9 bases, with 8 bases of the junction left unmatched. Looked up from germline, CDR1 is SGHVS and CDR2 is FQNEAQ. The CDR3 loop spans 14 amino acids. The CDR3 sequence is CASSPGQGIRELFF. CDR3 bases: TGTGCCAGCAGCCCAGGACAGGGAATTAGGGAGCTGTTTTTT.

This clonotype has a count of ten or more. The V gene is TRBV7-9, the J gene TRBJ2-2; either TRBD1 or TRBD2 may fit D (5 bases each). The germline V gene has CDR1 SEHNR and CDR2 FQNEAQ (reference sequence). This CDR3 spans 14 amino acids. V was pared by 8 bases and J by 4 bases, with 14 bases between. The CDR3 sequence is CASYGADGTGELFF. The DNA for the CDR3 is TGTGCCAGCTACGGGGCGGATGGCACCGGGGAGCTGTTTTTT. Combining the CDR3 with reference TRBV7-9 and TRBJ2-2 gives the whole variable domain DTGVSQNPRHKITKRGQNVTFRCDPISEHNRLYWYRQTLGQGPEFLTYFQNEAQLEKSRLLSDRFSAERPKGSFSTLEIQRTEQGDSAMYLCASYGADGTGELFFGEGSRLTVL.

The CDR3: CASSQGPSQETQYF. DNA of the CDR3: TGCGCCAGCAGCCAAGGGCCCAGCCAAGAGACCCAGTACTTC. The V and J genes are TRBV4-3 and TRBJ2-5, with no clear D. The CDR3 loop spans 14 amino acids. Trimming pared 1 base from V and 1 base from J, leaving 7 bases between. Germline V gives CDR1 LGHNA, CDR2 YSLEER.

The V call is TRBV12-3 or TRBV12-4, the J call TRBJ2-3; 11 positions match TRBD2. The CDR3 extends over 17 amino acids. V lost 2 bases, J lost 0 bases, and 4 bases stayed unmatched. For the CDR3, the DNA is TGTGCCAGCAGTTTACCTAGCGGGGGGCTCAGCACAGATACGCAGTATTTT. It codes for CASSLPSGGLSTDTQYF.

This chain connects TRBV7-2 to TRBJ2-3, with D unclear. The CDR3 contains 14 residues. CDR1 is SGHTA, CDR2 FQGNSA, per germline. V lost 5 bases, J lost 4 bases, and 13 bases lay in between. The CDR3 region is CASSPRYGPDTQYF. CDR3 coding DNA: TGTGCCAGCAGCCCCCGATACGGCCCAGATACGCAGTATTTT.

This clonotype showed up many times. The chain combines TRBV27 with TRBJ1-5, with TRBD1 matching 8 bases. The germline V gene has CDR1 MNHEY and CDR2 SMNVEV (reference sequence). V lost 6 bases, J lost 3 bases, and 4 bases stayed unmatched. The CDR3 totals 14 residues. CDR3 region: CASRETGANQPQHF. The CDR3 DNA follows: TGTGCCAGCAGAGAGACAGGGGCCAATCAGCCCCAGCATTTT.

This clonotype came up a few times. This chain links TRBV27 with TRBJ1-5; tentative D call: TRBD1 (5 bases). The CDR3 contains 15 residues. CDR1 is MNHEY and CDR2 is SMNVEV in the germline V gene (reference sequence). V lost 1 base to trimming and J lost 1 base, with 8 bases between them. This CDR3 reads CASSLYGGSNQPQHF. The DNA for the CDR3 is TGTGCCAGCAGTTTATATGGGGGGAGCAATCAGCCCCAGCATTTT.

The chain recombines TRBV30 with TRBJ2-3; D gene uncertain. With 3 bases removed from V and 7 bases from J, the gap between germline ends came to 5 bases. In germline, CDR1 is GTSNPN, CDR2 SVGIG (reference sequence). This CDR3 has 10 amino acids. CDR3 nucleotide sequence: TGTGCCTGGAGCGCAAATACGCAGTATTTT. Protein product: CAWSANTQYF.

This clonotype was found a few times. The chain combines TRBV7-9 with TRBJ1-5; TRBD1 matches 8 bases. The ends lost 5 bases at V and 1 base at J; junction bases unmatched: 7. This CDR3 has 16 residues. The germline V gene encodes CDR1 SEHNR and CDR2 FQNEAQ (reference sequence). CDR3 protein: CASSQPTGESNQPQHF. CDR3 sequence (DNA): TGTGCCAGCAGCCAACCGACAGGGGAAAGCAATCAGCCCCAGCATTTT.